A selection of T cell receptor beta chains follows, all from one sample in a study of blood T cell repertoires in COVID-19. Here immunoSEQ multiplex PCR was the method, and the copy in TCRdb shows in-frame clones only, minus some. The sample holds under 250,000 clones; roughly 82% are singletons and the top ten take around 14%. Specimen: peripheral blood. Receptors originate from a human donor in a cohort sampled during active COVID-19. CDR3s include the opening cysteine and the closing phenylalanine or tryptophan. The D gene is left open where the match is weak. Expanded clones get a size class; other rows say once, few or many, or leave the size out.

D gene	V gene	J gene	clone size	CDR3 DNA	CDR3 protein
TRBD1	TRBV5-4	TRBJ2-3	-	TGTGCCAGCCGTACAGGGGGCAAGACAGATACGCAGTATTTT	CASRTGGKTDTQYF
TRBD2	TRBV2	TRBJ2-7	once	TGTGCCAGCAGTGAGTGGACTAGCGGGAGGGACCCCTACGAGCAGTACTTC	CASSEWTSGRDPYEQYF
-	TRBV21-1	TRBJ2-4	-	TGTGCCAGCAGCAAAGATGTGAGCGGGAAAGGGGGCATTCAGTACTTC	CASSKDVSGKGGIQYF
TRBD2	TRBV15	TRBJ2-3	-	TGTGCCACCAGCAGAGCCGGGGGGGGGATCGTCACAGATACGCAGTATTTT	CATSRAGGGIVTDTQYF
-	TRBV5-4	TRBJ1-1	-	TGTGCCAGCAGCTTGGAGCCCCAGGGGAACACTGAAGCTTTCTTT	CASSLEPQGNTEAFF
TRBD1	TRBV5-1	TRBJ1-1	-	TGCGCCAGCAGCTCGACAGGGGGCTTGAACACTGAAGCTTTCTTT	CASSSTGGLNTEAFF
TRBD1	TRBV28	TRBJ1-6	-	TGTGCCAGCACTTTGACAGGGAGCTCCTATAATTCACCCCTCCACTTT	CASTLTGSSYNSPLHF
TRBD2	TRBV30	TRBJ2-1	-	TGTGCCTGGAGCACTACAACTGGGAGGGACTACAATGAGCAGTTCTTC	CAWSTTTGRDYNEQFF
-	TRBV5-1	TRBJ1-5	many	TGCGCCAGCAGCTTGGAGGGGAACAATCAGCCCCAGCATTTT	CASSLEGNNQPQHF
-	TRBV7-8	TRBJ1-6	-	TGTGCCAGCAGCGTGAACCGGGGACAAAATTCACCCCTCCACTTT	CASSVNRGQNSPLHF
-	TRBV3-1/TRBV3-2	TRBJ2-1	-	TGTGCCAGCAGCCGGTCCTTTAGCGGCTCCTACAATGAGCAGTTCTTC	CASSRSFSGSYNEQFF
TRBD1	TRBV29-1	TRBJ2-7	-	TGCAGCGTTGTCTTTGGGACAGGGGACTACGAGCAGTACTTC	CSVVFGTGDYEQYF
TRBD2	TRBV27	TRBJ2-5	once	TGTGCCAGCAGGCTAGCGGGAGAAGAGACCCAGTACTTC	CASRLAGEETQYF
-	TRBV6-1	TRBJ1-1	-	TGTGCCAGCAGCGAAGGGGGGCACACTGAAGCTTTCTTT	CASSEGGHTEAFF
TRBD1	TRBV6-6	TRBJ2-7	-	TGTGCCAGCAGAACGGACAGGGCGGGCGAGCAGTACTTC	CASRTDRAGEQYF
-	TRBV6-5	TRBJ2-1	-	TGTGCCAGCAGTTACTCGGCGCGGGACAATGAGCAGTTCTTC	CASSYSARDNEQFF
TRBD2	TRBV2	TRBJ2-5	-	TGTGCCAGCATAATTAGCGGGAGAGGACAGGAGACCCAGTACTTC	CASIISGRGQETQYF
-	TRBV28	TRBJ1-5	-	TGTGCCAGCAGTTTCGCAGGGCCCCGCAATCAGCCCCAGCATTTT	CASSFAGPRNQPQHF
TRBD2	TRBV28	TRBJ2-1	-	TGTGCCAGCAGTTTGGGCGGGAGGGAAGAGCAGTTCTTC	CASSLGGREEQFF
TRBD1	TRBV7-2	TRBJ1-2	-	TGTGCCAGCAGCTTAGTAATCCCGACAGGGCCTAACTATGGCTACACCTTC	CASSLVIPTGPNYGYTF
TRBD1	TRBV5-6	TRBJ1-2	-	TGTGCCAGCAGCTCCGGGACAGGGGGCTATGGCTACACCTTC	CASSSGTGGYGYTF
-	TRBV28	TRBJ2-7	few	TGTGCCACCGAAAGCCGACTCAGCTCCTACGAGCAGTACTTC	CATESRLSSYEQYF
-	TRBV28	TRBJ1-1	-	TGTGCCAGCAGTCCCCTGGGCAGAAAGCACACTGAAGCTTTCTTT	CASSPLGRKHTEAFF
TRBD1	TRBV27	TRBJ2-6	-	TGTGCCAGCAGTTTATATCCAGGGGGCAGTCCTGGGGCCAACGTCCTGACTTTC	CASSLYPGGSPGANVLTF
TRBD1	TRBV19	TRBJ1-2	once	TGTGCCAGTAGTATAAGGCGGTCGGCCAGGGGGCAGCCCTACACCTTC	CASSIRRSARGQPYTF
TRBD2	TRBV9	TRBJ2-1	-	TGTGCCAGCAGCGTATACGGGAGGGGGGATGAGCAGTTCTTC	CASSVYGRGDEQFF
TRBD1	TRBV4-2	TRBJ2-3	-	TGTGCCAGCAGCCATCCGGACAGGGGCACAGATACGCAGTATTTT	CASSHPDRGTDTQYF